Listed below are T cell receptor beta chains from one sample, sequenced in a study of CXCR3-negative and CXCR3-positive naive CD8 T cells. TCRdb re-called the 5' RACE reads, yielding one record per CDR3 amino acid sequence without DNA. The ten most abundant clones cover 1.5% to 2% of a sample with 5,000 to 6,000 distinct CDR3 sequences. The sample consisted of naive CXCR3+ CD8+ T cells from blood. The receptor source for this set is a human donor in good health. Some clones in this sample may be carry-over from other donors' samples. The CDR3 runs from the conserved cysteine through the conserved F or W. The size field is filled for only some rows; it gives once, few, many or a size class.

j_call: TRBJ2-2
v_call: TRBV20-1
clone_size: .
cdr3_aa: CSANMGTGELFF

j_call: TRBJ2-1
v_call: TRBV29-1
clone_size: medium-sized
cdr3_aa: CSSTAQSYNEQFF

j_call: TRBJ2-7
v_call: TRBV11-2
clone_size: medium-sized
cdr3_aa: CASSSYPVTADYEQYF

j_call: TRBJ2-7
v_call: TRBV7-9
clone_size: medium-sized
cdr3_aa: CASSWDYEQYF

j_call: TRBJ2-1
v_call: TRBV20-1
clone_size: .
cdr3_aa: CSAPDRHTSSYNEQFF

j_call: TRBJ1-2
v_call: TRBV27
clone_size: medium-sized
cdr3_aa: CASSRDRGGYTF

j_call: TRBJ2-1
v_call: TRBV2
clone_size: .
cdr3_aa: CASTNRDRKYNEQFF

j_call: TRBJ1-1
v_call: TRBV29-1
clone_size: .
cdr3_aa: CSVVGYPEAFF

j_call: TRBJ2-1
v_call: TRBV3-1
clone_size: .
cdr3_aa: CASSQVPESEQFF

j_call: TRBJ2-3
v_call: TRBV7-8
clone_size: medium-sized
cdr3_aa: CASSYAGPDSTDTQYF

j_call: TRBJ2-7
v_call: TRBV4-3
clone_size: medium-sized
cdr3_aa: CASSQDHLPDRDYEQYF

j_call: TRBJ2-7
v_call: TRBV14
clone_size: medium-sized
cdr3_aa: CASSHRSGGVYEQYF